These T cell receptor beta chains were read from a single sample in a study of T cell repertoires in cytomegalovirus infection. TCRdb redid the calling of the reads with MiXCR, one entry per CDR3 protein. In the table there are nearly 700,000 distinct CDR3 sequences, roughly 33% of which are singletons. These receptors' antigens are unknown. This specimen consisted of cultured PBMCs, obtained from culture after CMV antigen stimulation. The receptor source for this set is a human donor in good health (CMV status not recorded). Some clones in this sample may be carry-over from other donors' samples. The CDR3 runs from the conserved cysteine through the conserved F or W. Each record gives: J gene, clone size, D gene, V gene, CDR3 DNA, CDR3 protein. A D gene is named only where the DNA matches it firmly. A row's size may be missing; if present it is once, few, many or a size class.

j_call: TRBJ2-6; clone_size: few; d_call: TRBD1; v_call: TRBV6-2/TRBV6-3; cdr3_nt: TGTGCCAGCAGTTCATGGGACAGGCCACCTGGGGCCAACGTCCTGACTTTC; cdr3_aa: CASSSWDRPPGANVLTF
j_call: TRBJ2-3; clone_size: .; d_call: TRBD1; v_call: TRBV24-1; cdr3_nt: TGTGCCACCAGTGACCGGGACAGGGGGCGAAGAGATACGCAGTATTTT; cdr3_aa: CATSDRDRGRRDTQYF
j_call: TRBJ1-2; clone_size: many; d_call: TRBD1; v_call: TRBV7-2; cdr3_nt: TGTGCCAGCAGCCCCTACCGGGACAGGGTTCCCTGGTATGGCTACACCTTC; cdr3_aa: CASSPYRDRVPWYGYTF
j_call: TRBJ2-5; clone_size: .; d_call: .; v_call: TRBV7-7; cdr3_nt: TGTGCCAGCAGCTTAGGAGGACGGTTTGACCAGTACTTC; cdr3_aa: CASSLGGRFDQYF
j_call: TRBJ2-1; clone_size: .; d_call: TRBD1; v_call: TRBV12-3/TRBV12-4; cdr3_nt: TGTGCCAGCAGCCCCGACAGGGACCATGAGCAGTTCTTC; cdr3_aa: CASSPDRDHEQFF
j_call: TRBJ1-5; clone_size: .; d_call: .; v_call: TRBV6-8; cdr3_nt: TGTGCCAGCAGTATAGACGTCCGGTATAGCTATCAGCCCCAGCATTTT; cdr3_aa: CASSIDVRYSYQPQHF
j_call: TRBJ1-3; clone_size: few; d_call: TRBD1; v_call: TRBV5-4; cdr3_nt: TGTGCCAGCAGCGTGGGACAGGCCTCTGGAAACACCATATATTTT; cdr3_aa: CASSVGQASGNTIYF
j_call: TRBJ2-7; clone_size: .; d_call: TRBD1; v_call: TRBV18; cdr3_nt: TGTGCCAGCTCACCACCCGGACAGGTTGAGCAGTACTTC; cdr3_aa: CASSPPGQVEQYF
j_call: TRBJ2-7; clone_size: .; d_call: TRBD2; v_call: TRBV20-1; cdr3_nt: TGCAGTGCTAGCCTAGCGGGAAACTACGAGCAGTACTTC; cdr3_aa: CSASLAGNYEQYF
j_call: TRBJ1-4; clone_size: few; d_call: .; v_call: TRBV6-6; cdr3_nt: TGTGCCAGCAGTTACGACGGGAGGAGGGAAAAACTGTTTTTT; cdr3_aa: CASSYDGRREKLFF
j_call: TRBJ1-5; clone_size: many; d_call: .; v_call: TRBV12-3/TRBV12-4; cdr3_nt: TGTGCCAGCAGTTTAGATCGGGGATATCAGCCCCAGCATTTT; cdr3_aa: CASSLDRGYQPQHF
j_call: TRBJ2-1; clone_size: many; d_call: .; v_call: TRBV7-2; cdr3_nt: TGTGCCAGCAGCTTATCTGTGGCCAGAAATGAGCAGTTCTTC; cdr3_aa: CASSLSVARNEQFF
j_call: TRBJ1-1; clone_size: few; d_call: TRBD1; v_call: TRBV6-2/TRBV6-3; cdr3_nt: TGTGCCAGCAGTTACTCCGACAGGGACAGCCTTGAAGCTTTCTTT; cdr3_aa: CASSYSDRDSLEAFF
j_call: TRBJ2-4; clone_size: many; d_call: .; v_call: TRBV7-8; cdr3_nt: TGTGCCAGCAGCCCACGCCCGCGGGGGCTAGCCAAAAACATTCAGTACTTC; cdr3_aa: CASSPRPRGLAKNIQYF
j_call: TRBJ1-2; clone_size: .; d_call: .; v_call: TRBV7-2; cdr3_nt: TGTGCCAGCAGCTCCACAGGTGCCCCCGGTCCTAACTATGGCTACACCTTC; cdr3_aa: CASSSTGAPGPNYGYTF
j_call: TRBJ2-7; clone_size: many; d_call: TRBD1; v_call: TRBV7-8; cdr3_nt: TGTGCCAGCAGCCAACCGGGACAGGGAGTCTACGAGCAGTACTTC; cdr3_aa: CASSQPGQGVYEQYF
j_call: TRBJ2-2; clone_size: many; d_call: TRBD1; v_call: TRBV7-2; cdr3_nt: TGTGCCAGCAGCCGGACAGGGCGAAACACCGGGGAGCTGTTTTTT; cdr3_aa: CASSRTGRNTGELFF
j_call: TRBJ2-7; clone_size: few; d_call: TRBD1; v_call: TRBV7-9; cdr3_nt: TGTGCCAGCAGCGCCGCCGGGGACAGGGTAAACGAGCAGTACTTC; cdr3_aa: CASSAAGDRVNEQYF
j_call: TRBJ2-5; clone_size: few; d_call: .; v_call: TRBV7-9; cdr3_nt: TGTGCCAGCAGCGCCGACGGGACCCGAGGGGAGACCCAGTACTTC; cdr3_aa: CASSADGTRGETQYF
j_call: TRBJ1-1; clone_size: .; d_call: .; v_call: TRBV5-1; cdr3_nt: TGCGCCAGCAGCGCTGCCTCAGGCTATAGGACTGAAGCTTTCTTT; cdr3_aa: CASSAASGYRTEAFF
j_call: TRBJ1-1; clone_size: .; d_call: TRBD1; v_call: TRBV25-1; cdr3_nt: TGTGCCAGCAGTGACAATAGGGGGCATGAAGCTTTCTTT; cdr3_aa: CASSDNRGHEAFF
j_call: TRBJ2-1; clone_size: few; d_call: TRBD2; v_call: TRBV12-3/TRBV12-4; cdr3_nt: TGTGCCAGCAGAACCAGCGGGGGGGCCAATGAGCAGTTCTTC; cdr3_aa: CASRTSGGANEQFF
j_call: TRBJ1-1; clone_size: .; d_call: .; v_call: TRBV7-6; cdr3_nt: TGTGCCATTCCAACAGGGAACACTGAAGCTTTCTTT; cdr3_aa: CAIPTGNTEAFF
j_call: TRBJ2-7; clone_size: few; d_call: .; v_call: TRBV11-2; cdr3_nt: TGTGCCAGCAGCTTAGCCATTGTGAACGAGCAGTACTTC; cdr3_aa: CASSLAIVNEQYF
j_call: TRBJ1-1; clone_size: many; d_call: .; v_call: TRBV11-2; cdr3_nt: TGTGCCAGCAGCCGGACGATGGACACTGAAGCTTTCTTT; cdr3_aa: CASSRTMDTEAFF
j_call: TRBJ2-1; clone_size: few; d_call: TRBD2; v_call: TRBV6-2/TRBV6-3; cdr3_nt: TGTGCCAGCAGTTACCCCGGACTAGCGACAACCTACACCTACAATGAGCAGTTCTTC; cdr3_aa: CASSYPGLATTYTYNEQFF